Given below is one T cell receptor (beta chain) in context. The antigen it binds to is not known. One base away there is no much larger clone; base qualities are not given. The data were taken from a study of cytomegalovirus exposure and HLA in healthy donors (dated by TCRdb to between 2016 and 2019). Context from the whole study: The 500 to 800 repertoires of the first cohort and the 120 or so validation repertoires were produced on the same platform, according to a later analysis. The aim of the study was to test whether cataloging public T cell receptors could identify signatures of past pathogen exposure. Along with the approximately 700-subject first cohort, a separate validation cohort of over a hundred different subjects was used. The study combined high-throughput TCR immunosequencing, statistical association of individual TCRs with disease status, and machine learning to predict cytomegalovirus infection status. The study at large found these results: In the study, around 150 TCR beta chains were listed as associated with cytomegalovirus. It was suggested by the authors that the approach could potentially be generalized to other disease states and immunological phenotypes. The validation cohort had no HLA typing available for a later analysis, so co-occurrence within that cohort was assessed over all 130 or so repertoires. While some public TCRs were present in many individuals, most TCR sequences turned up only very rarely across donors. Three of the identified cytomegalovirus-associated TCR beta chains were confirmed in vitro to be specific for cytomegalovirus antigens. In a later analysis, TCRs clustered in the first cohort were found to also tend to co-occur in the 110 or so validation repertoires, with approximately 95% of cluster scores above 0. In both the original and validation cohorts, the classifier was reported to diagnose cytomegalovirus status with high specificity and sensitivity.

The receptor library was made with the immunoSEQ multiplex PCR assay. For the original study's pipeline: A statistical classification framework was developed to diagnose cytomegalovirus status using the catalog of TCR beta chain sequences. Sourced from immuneACCESS, this table was stored by TCRdb with only in-frame sequences that have V and J called. A share of the clones is absent; for the studies checked, an unresolved V gene accounts for under half, and the remainder has no known explanation. That table gives V, J and clone size, and the DNA gave D and trimming. This sample gives about 78,000 clones in total; 90% to 96% of them show up just once. The ten largest clones capture roughly 1.6% of the sample. Separate from the roughly 650-subject first cohort, the validation cohort of 120 subjects was the group to which the donors belonged. Trimming removed 6 bases from V and 7 bases from J; the gene matches leave 9 bases unexplained. CDR1 and CDR2 are read off the germline V gene as MNHEY and SVGAGI. Counted from cysteine to phenylalanine, this CDR3 has 13 amino acids. Only the CDR3 part of the read is kept: 39 bases, read in frame from the first base.

The source of this sequence is a man aged 18 to 29 in good health and CMV-seropositive. Rearrangement joined TRBV6-5 to TRBJ2-7, and 7 bases in between align with TRBD1. The specimen was PBMCs. The CDR3 loop reads CASSRRQGGEQYF. The nucleotides are TGTGCCAGCAGCCGTCGACAGGGTGGGGAGCAGTACTTC.